The sequence of this TCR beta chain was determined in a study of cytomegalovirus exposure and HLA in healthy donors. Study-level findings and limits: HLA-A and HLA-B allele assignments for most subjects were reportedly predicted accurately using TCR beta sequences. Despite most TCR sequences being rare, some public TCRs occurred in many donors.

The primer mix had 60 Vbeta and 13 Jbeta primers. The protocol was immunoSEQ multiplex PCR, while the TCRdb copy is restricted to in-frame clones and leaves out a portion. This sample has nearly 110,000 clones, with over 75% found just once. Germline lookup yields CDR1 MDHEN and CDR2 SYDVKM. Losses at the gene ends were 4 bases for V and 1 base for J; bases not matched to a gene: 7. CDR3 length equals 16 residues. Turning to this clone: Its antigen is not identified.

This clonotype originated in a man aged 25-45 years in good health and CMV-seronegative. The rearrangement links TRBV28 to TRBJ1-1; 9 bases align to TRBD1. Sequenced input: PBMCs. DNA of the CDR3: TGTGCCAGCAGTTCCGGATTGGGACAGGGGAACACTGAAGCTTTCTTT. It translates to CASSSGLGQGNTEAFF. Full variable domain (remainder filled in from reference TRBV28 and TRBJ1-1): DVKVTQSSRYLVKRTGEKVFLECVQDMDHENMFWYRQDPGLGLRLIYFSYDVKMKEKGDIPEGYSVSREKKERFSLILESASTNQTSMYLCASSSGLGQGNTEAFFGQGTRLTVV.